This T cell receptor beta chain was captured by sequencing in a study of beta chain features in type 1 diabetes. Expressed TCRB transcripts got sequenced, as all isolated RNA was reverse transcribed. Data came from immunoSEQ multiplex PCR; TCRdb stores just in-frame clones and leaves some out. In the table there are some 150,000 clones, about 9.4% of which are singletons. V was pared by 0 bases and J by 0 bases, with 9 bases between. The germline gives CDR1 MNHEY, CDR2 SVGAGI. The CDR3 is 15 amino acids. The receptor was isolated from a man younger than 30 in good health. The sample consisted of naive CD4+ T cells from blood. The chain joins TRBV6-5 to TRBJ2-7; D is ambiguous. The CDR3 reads CASSYSVDNSYEQYF. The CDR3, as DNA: TGTGCCAGCAGTTACTCGGTTGACAACTCCTACGAGCAGTACTTC.